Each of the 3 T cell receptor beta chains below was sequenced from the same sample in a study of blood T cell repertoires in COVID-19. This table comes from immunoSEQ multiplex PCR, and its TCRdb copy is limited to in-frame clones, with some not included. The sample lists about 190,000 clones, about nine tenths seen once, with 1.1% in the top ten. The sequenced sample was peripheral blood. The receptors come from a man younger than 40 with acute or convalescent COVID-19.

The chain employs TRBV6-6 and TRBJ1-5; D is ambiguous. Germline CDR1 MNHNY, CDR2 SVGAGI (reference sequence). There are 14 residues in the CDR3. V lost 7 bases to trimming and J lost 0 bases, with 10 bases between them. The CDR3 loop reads CASTPLNSNQPQHF. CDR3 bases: TGTGCCAGCACCCCCTTAAATAGCAATCAGCCCCAGCATTTT.

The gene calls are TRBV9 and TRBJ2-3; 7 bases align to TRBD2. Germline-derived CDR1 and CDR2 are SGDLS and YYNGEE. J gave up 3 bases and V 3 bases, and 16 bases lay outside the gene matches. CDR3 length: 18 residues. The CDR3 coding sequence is TGTGCCAGCAGCGCGAGTGTCCGGGGGGAGCGAGGGACAGATACGCAGTATTTT. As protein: CASSASVRGERGTDTQYF.

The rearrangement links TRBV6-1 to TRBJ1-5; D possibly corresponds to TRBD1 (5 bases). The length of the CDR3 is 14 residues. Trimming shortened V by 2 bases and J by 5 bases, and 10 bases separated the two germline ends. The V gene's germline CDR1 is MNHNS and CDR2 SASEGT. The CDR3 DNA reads TGTGCCAGCAGTGAACCGACAGTCTATCAGCCCCAGCATTTT. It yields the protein CASSEPTVYQPQHF.